This T cell receptor beta chain comes out of a study of response to subunit inactivated influenza vaccine (dated by TCRdb to about 2018). About the full investigation: Deep quantitative T cell receptor repertoire profiling was used in the study to track responses to a trivalent subunit inactivated influenza vaccine.

With respect to this clonotype: The specificity of this receptor is unknown. No base-level quality is on record; no much larger clone is a single base apart.

General findings and caveats noted by the study authors: It was suggested by the authors that each seasonal influenza vaccination may recruit only a limited number of new T cells.

Libraries were built with RT-PCR. Instrument used: Illumina HiSeq 2500. The public reads were reprocessed in TCRdb via fastp at Q25 and MiXCR, keeping in-frame beta chains. When rows share a CDR3 protein, they turn into one entry using the most common DNA and genes. The sample table shows around 570,000 distinct CDR3 sequences, and 11% are seen once. The ten most abundant clones make up 9.5% to 11% of the sample. V loses 4 bases at its end and J loses 3 bases; junction bases beyond the gene matches: 4. The germline V gene (reference sequence) sets CDR1 to GTSNPN and CDR2 to SVGIG. The CDR3, cysteine through phenylalanine, is 13 amino acids long. Left in the record is the CDR3 DNA by itself, 39 bases read in frame from the first base. The sample was also linked to a second study, of T cells expressing NK-cell markers. Taken from the second paper: TCR beta cDNA libraries were prepared using 5'RACE template switching, which introduced a universal primer site and unique molecular identifiers. TCR beta-chain repertoires were profiled in sorted CD3+CD56+NKG2C+, CD3+CD56+NKG2C- and CD3+CD56-NKG2C+ T-cell subsets from several donors. Of the eight sequenced donors, seven were found to be HCMV-seropositive and one was found to be HCMV-seronegative. To restrict sorting to alphabetaTCR-expressing T cells, an anti-gammadeltaTCR antibody was added in several experiments. In more than 5 donors, the dominant CD3+CD56+NKG2C+ clonotypes ranked among the top 10 CD8+ clonotypes, making up about 1.0-7.0% of CD8+ T cells. Those dominant clonotypes were again the most abundant among CD3+CD56-NKG2C+ cells in a few donors, at roughly 28.3-65%. Whether the expanded NKG2C-expressing T cell clones were specific for HCMV antigens remained unclear. The eight sequenced donors were randomly selected healthy volunteers, three men and five women. HCMV-specific IgG was detected in serum with a commercial ELISA kit to determine HCMV serostatus. Peripheral blood mononuclear cells were isolated from blood by Ficoll density gradient centrifugation. For several donors, unsorted PBMC were also used to sequence bulk peripheral blood T-cell repertoires. cDNA synthesis was primed from the TCR beta constant segment and was followed by two successive PCR amplification steps. The libraries were sequenced on Illumina HiSeq 2000/2500, MiSeq or NextSeq, producing 2 x 150 bp reads. MIGEC was used to demultiplex reads and group reads by UMI, and MiTCR was used to assemble and quantify clonotypes. Only TCR cDNA sequences supported by at least two reads were kept to exclude erroneous sequences. The tcR package was used for downstream repertoire analysis, with clonotypes matched between fractions based on CDR3 nucleotide sequence plus V segment. VDJmatch was used to annotate antigen specificity against VDJdb, with one amino acid substitution allowed in CDR3.

The chain is encoded by TRBV30 joined to TRBJ2-7; TRBD2 agrees with 9 junctional bases. The input for sequencing was PBMCs from blood, taken on the day of vaccination. The source of this sequence is a man between 50 and 59 years old who received an inactivated influenza vaccine. Donor details come from another sample of the same person, matched by shared clones. The CDR3 region has the sequence CAWNSGSFYEQYF. The DNA is as follows: TGTGCCTGGAATAGCGGGAGTTTCTACGAGCAGTACTTC.